These T cell receptor beta chains were read from a single sample in a study of T-cell memory formation after mild COVID-19. Via MiXCR, TCRdb re-called the 5' RACE reads, giving one row per CDR3 protein. The data hold 400,000 to 450,000 distinct CDR3 sequences, with over 15% observed a single time. The sample comprised PBMCs or a T cell subset sorted from them (not recorded which). Source of these receptors: a man between 18 and 35 years old who had mild COVID-19 (a few samples of this study predate the infection). Cell type and time point are not known. Each CDR3 is given with its conserved first and last residue. A D gene is named only where the DNA matches it firmly. Not every row has a clone size; where given, it reads once, few, many or a size class.

clone size	J gene	D gene	V gene	CDR3 protein	CDR3 DNA
.	TRBJ2-5	.	TRBV5-5	CASSLRYLILTQETQYF	TGTGCCAGCAGCTTGAGATACCTCATCCTAACCCAAGAGACCCAGTACTTC
.	TRBJ2-7	.	TRBV6-6	CASELAIAHEQYF	TGTGCCAGCGAACTAGCCATCGCCCACGAGCAGTACTTC
few	TRBJ2-3	TRBD2	TRBV12-3/TRBV12-4	CASSNPQRGGTDTQYF	TGTGCCAGCTCGAACCCCCAGCGGGGGGGCACAGATACGCAGTATTTT
.	TRBJ2-3	.	TRBV5-1	CASSLGTAASTDTQYF	TGCGCCAGCAGCTTGGGGACAGCCGCTAGCACAGATACGCAGTATTTT
.	TRBJ1-3	.	TRBV4-2	CASSQDGERGHSGNTIYF	TGTGCCAGCAGCCAAGATGGGGAACGGGGACACTCTGGAAACACCATATATTTT
.	TRBJ1-2	.	TRBV7-9	CASSPPPPMGDGYTF	TGTGCCAGCAGCCCTCCCCCGCCGATGGGGGATGGCTACACCTTC
many	TRBJ1-5	.	TRBV7-2	CASSLVGWDNQPQHF	TGTGCCAGCAGCTTAGTTGGATGGGACAATCAGCCCCAGCATTTT
few	TRBJ1-4	TRBD1	TRBV4-1	CASSQDWGQGEEKLFF	TGCGCCAGCAGCCAAGATTGGGGACAGGGGGAGGAAAAACTGTTTTTT
few	TRBJ2-7	.	TRBV6-2/TRBV6-3	CASSSPGGRISYEQYF	TGTGCCAGCAGTTCCCCCGGGGGGCGAATCTCCTACGAGCAGTACTTC
few	TRBJ1-1	TRBD1	TRBV9	CASSVEGQGKKTDTEAFF	TGTGCCAGCAGCGTAGAGGGACAGGGAAAGAAGACAGACACTGAAGCTTTCTTT
.	TRBJ1-6	.	TRBV20-1	CSANQAGGDSPLHF	TGCAGTGCCAATCAAGCAGGTGGGGATTCACCCCTCCACTTT
few	TRBJ2-3	.	TRBV20-1	CSAPLLLLYTDTQYF	TGCAGTGCTCCACTTCTCCTCCTTTACACAGATACGCAGTATTTT
.	TRBJ1-1	.	TRBV6-5	CASKTEALMNTEAFF	TGTGCCAGCAAGACAGAAGCCCTGATGAACACTGAAGCTTTCTTT
few	TRBJ1-1	TRBD1	TRBV7-3	CASSLTPTGGSTEAFF	TGTGCCAGCAGCTTAACGCCTACAGGGGGCAGTACTGAAGCTTTCTTT
.	TRBJ2-5	TRBD2	TRBV5-1	CASSLAGTSDETQYF	TGCGCCAGCAGCTTGGCCGGGACTAGCGATGAGACCCAGTACTTC
few	TRBJ2-7	.	TRBV4-2	CASSRGGAQEQYF	TGTGCCAGCAGCCGAGGGGGGGCTCAAGAGCAGTACTTC
.	TRBJ2-5	.	TRBV2	CASNDRDYQETQYF	TGTGCCAGCAACGACCGGGACTACCAAGAGACCCAGTACTTC
.	TRBJ2-5	.	TRBV18	CASSSPAAETQYF	TGTGCCAGCTCATCTCCGGCGGCAGAGACCCAGTACTTC
.	TRBJ1-6	TRBD1	TRBV5-1	CASSLAVTGDGSPLHF	TGCGCCAGCAGCTTGGCCGTGACAGGGGATGGGTCACCCCTCCACTTT
.	TRBJ2-7	TRBD1	TRBV5-1	CASSLDRGDTYEQYF	TGCGCCAGCAGCTTGGACAGGGGCGATACCTACGAGCAGTACTTC
few	TRBJ2-3	.	TRBV15	CATSRNRLADTQYF	TGTGCCACCAGCAGAAACAGGTTGGCAGATACGCAGTATTTT
.	TRBJ2-3	TRBD1	TRBV5-1	CASSSTGATDTQYF	TGCGCCAGCAGCTCGACAGGGGCAACAGATACGCAGTATTTT
few	TRBJ1-4	.	TRBV5-1	CASSLGTERQKLFF	TGCGCCAGCAGCTTGGGCACAGAAAGGCAAAAACTGTTTTTT
.	TRBJ1-2	.	TRBV20-1	CSATGYGYTF	TGCAGTGCAACGGGTTATGGCTACACCTTC
few	TRBJ2-3	.	TRBV7-6	CASSLGGGQTDTQYF	TGTGCCAGCAGCTTAGGAGGGGGTCAGACAGATACGCAGTATTTT
few	TRBJ1-5	TRBD1	TRBV12-3/TRBV12-4	CASSAQGPFQPQHF	TGTGCCAGCAGCGCACAGGGGCCTTTTCAGCCCCAGCATTTT
.	TRBJ2-6	TRBD1	TRBV27	CASRLDRFRVLTF	TGTGCCAGCAGACTGGACAGGTTCAGGGTCCTGACTTTC
few	TRBJ1-1	.	TRBV6-6	CASRTGTEAFF	TGTGCCAGCAGGACAGGCACTGAAGCTTTCTTT
.	TRBJ2-2	TRBD2	TRBV7-8	CASLRGTSGGTGELFF	TGTGCCAGCCTTAGAGGGACTAGCGGGGGCACCGGGGAGCTGTTTTTT
few	TRBJ2-5	.	TRBV25-1	CASSELGSPGQYF	TGTGCCAGCAGTGAACTCGGGTCCCCTGGTCAGTACTTC
many	TRBJ2-7	.	TRBV5-6	CASSPTGTATYEQYF	TGTGCCAGCAGCCCCACCGGGACTGCAACCTACGAGCAGTACTTC
.	TRBJ1-1	.	TRBV5-1	CASSLAGSRENTEAFF	TGCGCCAGCAGCTTGGCCGGCAGTCGAGAGAACACTGAAGCTTTCTTT
.	TRBJ2-1	TRBD2	TRBV6-2/TRBV6-3	CASSATRGGASEQFF	TGTGCCAGCAGTGCCACCCGCGGGGGGGCCAGTGAGCAGTTCTTC
.	TRBJ2-3	.	TRBV7-2	CASSPEGGALSSRQYF	TGTGCCAGCAGCCCAGAGGGTGGGGCCCTTAGTAGTAGGCAGTATTTT
few	TRBJ1-2	.	TRBV29-1	CSVEDRATNYGYTF	TGCAGCGTTGAAGATCGGGCCACTAACTATGGCTACACCTTC
many	TRBJ2-5	TRBD2	TRBV12-3/TRBV12-4	CASSRPTDLAGGSQETQYF	TGTGCCAGCAGTCGACCAACCGATCTAGCGGGGGGTAGTCAAGAGACCCAGTACTTC
few	TRBJ2-5	TRBD2	TRBV7-3	CASSFGTSGGAGETQYF	TGTGCCAGCAGCTTCGGGACTAGCGGGGGGGCCGGTGAGACCCAGTACTTC